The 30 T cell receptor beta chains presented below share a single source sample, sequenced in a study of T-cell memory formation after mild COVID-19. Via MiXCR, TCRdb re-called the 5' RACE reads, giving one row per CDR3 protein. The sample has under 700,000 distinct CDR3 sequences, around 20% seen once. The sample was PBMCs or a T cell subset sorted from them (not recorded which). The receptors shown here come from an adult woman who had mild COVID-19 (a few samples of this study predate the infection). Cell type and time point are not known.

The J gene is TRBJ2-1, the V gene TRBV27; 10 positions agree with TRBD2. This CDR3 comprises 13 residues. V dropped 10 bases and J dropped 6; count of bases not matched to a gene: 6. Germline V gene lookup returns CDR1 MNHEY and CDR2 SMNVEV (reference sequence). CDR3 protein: CATQVAGGNEQFF. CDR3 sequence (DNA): TGTGCCACCCAAGTAGCGGGAGGCAATGAGCAGTTCTTC.

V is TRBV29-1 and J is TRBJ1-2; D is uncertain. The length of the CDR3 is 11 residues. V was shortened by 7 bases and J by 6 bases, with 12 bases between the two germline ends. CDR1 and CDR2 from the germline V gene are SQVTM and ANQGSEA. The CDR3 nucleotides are TGCAGCGGGCAACAAGGGAATGGCTACACCTTC. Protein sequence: CSGQQGNGYTF.

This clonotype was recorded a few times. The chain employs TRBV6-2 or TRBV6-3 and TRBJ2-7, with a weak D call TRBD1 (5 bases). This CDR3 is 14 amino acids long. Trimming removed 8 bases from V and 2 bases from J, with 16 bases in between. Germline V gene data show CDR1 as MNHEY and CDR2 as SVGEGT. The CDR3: CASGEIQATYEQYF. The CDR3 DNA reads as TGTGCCAGCGGAGAGATACAGGCCACCTACGAGCAGTACTTC.

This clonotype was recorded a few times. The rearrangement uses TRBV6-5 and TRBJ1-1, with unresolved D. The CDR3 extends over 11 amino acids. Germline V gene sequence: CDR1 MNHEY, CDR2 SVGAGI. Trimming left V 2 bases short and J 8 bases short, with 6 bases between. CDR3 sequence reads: CASSYTVEAFF. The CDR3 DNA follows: TGTGCCAGCAGTTACACGGTGGAAGCTTTCTTT.

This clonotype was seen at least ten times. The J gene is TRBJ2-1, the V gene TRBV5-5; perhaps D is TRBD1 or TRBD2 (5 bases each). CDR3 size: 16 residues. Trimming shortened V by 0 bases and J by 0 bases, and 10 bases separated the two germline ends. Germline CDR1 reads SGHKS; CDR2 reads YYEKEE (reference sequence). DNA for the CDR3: TGTGCCAGCAGCTTGGTCGGGGCTGGCTCCTACAATGAGCAGTTCTTC. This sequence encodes CASSLVGAGSYNEQFF.

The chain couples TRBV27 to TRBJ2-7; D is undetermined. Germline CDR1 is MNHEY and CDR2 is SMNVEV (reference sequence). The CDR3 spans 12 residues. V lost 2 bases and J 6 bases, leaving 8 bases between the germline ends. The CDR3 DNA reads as TGTGCCAGCAGTTTACCGACCGGCGAGCAGTACTTC. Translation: CASSLPTGEQYF.

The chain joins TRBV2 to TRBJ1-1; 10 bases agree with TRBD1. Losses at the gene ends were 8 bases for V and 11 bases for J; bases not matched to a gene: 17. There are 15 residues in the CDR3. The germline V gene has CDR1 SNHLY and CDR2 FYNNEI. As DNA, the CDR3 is TGTGCCAGCTTTCGACAGGGGGCCTTGGGCAGCGGTGCTTTCTTT. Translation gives CASFRQGALGSGAFF.

CDR3 amino acids: CASSLDTNRAFF. The CDR3 DNA reads TGCGCCAGCAGCTTGGACACCAATCGGGCTTTCTTT. The chain combines TRBV5-1 with TRBJ1-1; no clear D gene. Germline V gene sequence: CDR1 SGHRS, CDR2 YFSETQ. The CDR3 length is 12 residues. Trimming cost V 0 bases and J 11 bases, with 11 bases left between them.

CDR3 sequence reads: CAGLRRGHEQYF. CDR3 in DNA: TGTGCCGGGCTACGCAGGGGCCACGAGCAGTACTTC. This sequence joins TRBV30 and TRBJ2-7; D is possibly TRBD1 (6 bases). The V gene lost 8 bases and the J gene lost 5 bases, with 16 bases spanning the gap. Per germline, CDR1 GTSNPN and CDR2 SVGIG (reference sequence). CDR3 length: 12 amino acids. Variable domain in full (rest from reference TRBV30 and TRBJ2-7): SQTIHQWPATLVQPVGSPLSLECTVEGTSNPNLYWYRQAAGRGLQLLFYSVGIGQISSEVPQNLSASRPQDRQFILSSKKLLLSDSGFYLCAGLRRGHEQYFGPGTRLTVT.

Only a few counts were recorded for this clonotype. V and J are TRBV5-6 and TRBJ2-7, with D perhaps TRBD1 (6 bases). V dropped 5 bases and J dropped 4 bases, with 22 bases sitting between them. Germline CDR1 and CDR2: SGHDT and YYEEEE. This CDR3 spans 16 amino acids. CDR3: CASSFPPGTRGYEQYF. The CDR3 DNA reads TGTGCCAGCAGTTTTCCTCCCGGGACACGCGGGTACGAGCAGTACTTC.

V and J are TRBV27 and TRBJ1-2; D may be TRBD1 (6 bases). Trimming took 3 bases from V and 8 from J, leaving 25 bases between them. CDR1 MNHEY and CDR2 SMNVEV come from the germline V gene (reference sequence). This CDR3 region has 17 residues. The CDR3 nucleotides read TGTGCCAGCAGTTTCGGTACAGGGAAAGGCCTACCTGGAGGCTACACCTTC. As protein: CASSFGTGKGLPGGYTF.

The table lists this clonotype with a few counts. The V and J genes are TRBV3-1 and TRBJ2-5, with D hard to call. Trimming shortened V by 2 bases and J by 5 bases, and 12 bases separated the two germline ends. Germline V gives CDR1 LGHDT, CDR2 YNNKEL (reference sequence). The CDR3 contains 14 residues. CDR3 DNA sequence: TGTGCCAGCAGCCAAAGTGGCTTCAAGGAGACCCAGTACTTC. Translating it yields CASSQSGFKETQYF.

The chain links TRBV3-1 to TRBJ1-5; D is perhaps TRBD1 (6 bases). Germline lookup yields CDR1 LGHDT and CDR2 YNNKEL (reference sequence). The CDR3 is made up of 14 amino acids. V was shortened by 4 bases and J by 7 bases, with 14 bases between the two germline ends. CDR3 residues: CASSPGVSRQPQHF. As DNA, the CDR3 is TGTGCCAGCAGCCCAGGGGTGTCAAGGCAGCCCCAGCATTTT.

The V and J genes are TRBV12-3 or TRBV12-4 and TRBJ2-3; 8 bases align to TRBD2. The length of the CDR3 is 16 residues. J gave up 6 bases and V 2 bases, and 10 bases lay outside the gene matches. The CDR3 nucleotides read TGTGCCAGCAGTTTAATCGGCGGGGGGAGGACGGATACGCAGTATTTT. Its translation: CASSLIGGGRTDTQYF.

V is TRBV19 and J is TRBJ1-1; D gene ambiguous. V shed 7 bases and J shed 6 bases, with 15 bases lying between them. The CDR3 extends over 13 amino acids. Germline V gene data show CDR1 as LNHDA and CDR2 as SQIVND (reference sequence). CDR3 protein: CASNFVGGAEAFF. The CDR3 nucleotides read TGTGCCAGTAATTTCGTGGGTGGGGCTGAAGCTTTCTTT.

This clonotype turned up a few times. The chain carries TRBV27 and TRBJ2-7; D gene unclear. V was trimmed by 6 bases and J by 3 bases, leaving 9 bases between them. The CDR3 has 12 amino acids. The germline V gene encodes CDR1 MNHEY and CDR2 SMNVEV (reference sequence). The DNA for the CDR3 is TGTGCCAGCAGCCCTCCCATCTACGAGCAGTACTTC. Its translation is CASSPPIYEQYF.

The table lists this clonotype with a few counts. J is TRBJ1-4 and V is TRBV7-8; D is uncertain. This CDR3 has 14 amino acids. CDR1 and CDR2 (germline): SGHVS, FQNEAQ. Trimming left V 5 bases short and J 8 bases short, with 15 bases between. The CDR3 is CASSPGNGQEKLFF. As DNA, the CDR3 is TGTGCCAGCAGCCCCGGGAATGGTCAGGAAAAACTGTTTTTT.

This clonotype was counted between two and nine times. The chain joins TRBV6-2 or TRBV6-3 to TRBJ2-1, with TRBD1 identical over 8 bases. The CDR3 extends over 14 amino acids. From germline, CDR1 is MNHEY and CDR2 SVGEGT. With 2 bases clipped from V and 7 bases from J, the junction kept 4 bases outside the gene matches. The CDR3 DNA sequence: TGTGCCAGCAGTTACCTCCGGGACAGGAATGAGCAGTTCTTC. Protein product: CASSYLRDRNEQFF.

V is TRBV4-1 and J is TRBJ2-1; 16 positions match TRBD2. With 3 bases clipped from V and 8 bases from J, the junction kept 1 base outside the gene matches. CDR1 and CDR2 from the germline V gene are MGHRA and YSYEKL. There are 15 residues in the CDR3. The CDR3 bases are TGCGCCAGCAGCCAGGGGACTAGCGGGGGGGATGAGCAGTTCTTC. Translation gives CASSQGTSGGDEQFF.

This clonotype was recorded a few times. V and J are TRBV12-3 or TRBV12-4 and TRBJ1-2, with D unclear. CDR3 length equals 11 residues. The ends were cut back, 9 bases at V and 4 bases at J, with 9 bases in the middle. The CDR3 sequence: CASWEGYGYTF. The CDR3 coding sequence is TGTGCCAGTTGGGAGGGCTATGGCTACACCTTC.

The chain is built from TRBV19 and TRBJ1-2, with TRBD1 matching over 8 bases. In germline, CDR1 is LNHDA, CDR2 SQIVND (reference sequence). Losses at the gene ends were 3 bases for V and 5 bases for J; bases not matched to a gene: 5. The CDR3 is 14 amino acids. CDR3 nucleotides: TGTGCCAGTAGTATGAACAGGGGGGAATATGGCTACACCTTC. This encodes CASSMNRGEYGYTF.

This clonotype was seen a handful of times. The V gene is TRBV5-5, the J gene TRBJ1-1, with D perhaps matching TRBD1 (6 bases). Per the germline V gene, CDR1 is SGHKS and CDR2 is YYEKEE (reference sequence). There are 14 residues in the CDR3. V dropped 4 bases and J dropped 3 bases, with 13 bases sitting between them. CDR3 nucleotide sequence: TGTGCCAGCAGCAAGGTAAACAGGGACACTGAAGCTTTCTTT. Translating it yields CASSKVNRDTEAFF. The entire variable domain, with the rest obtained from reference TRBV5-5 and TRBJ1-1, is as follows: DAGVTQSPTHLIKTRGQQVTLRCSPISGHKSVSWYQQVLGQGPQFIFQYYEKEERGRGNFPDRFSARQFPNYSSELNVNALLLGDSALYLCASSKVNRDTEAFFGQGTRLTVV.

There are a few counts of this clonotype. CDR3 coding DNA: TGCGCCAGCAACCTTGGGACAGTTGGGGCTTACGGCTACACCTTC. Protein product: CASNLGTVGAYGYTF. The chain is built from TRBV5-1 and TRBJ1-2; TRBD1 matches at 7 bases. The CDR3 runs 15 residues. Trimming cost V 6 bases and J 8 bases; bases outside gene matches: 16. CDR1 is SGHRS, CDR2 YFSETQ, per germline.

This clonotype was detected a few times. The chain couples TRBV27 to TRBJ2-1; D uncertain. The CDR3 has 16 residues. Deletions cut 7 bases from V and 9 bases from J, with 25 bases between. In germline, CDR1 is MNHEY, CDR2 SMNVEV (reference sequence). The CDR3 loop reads CASTPEMSASWSEQFF. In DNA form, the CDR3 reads TGTGCCAGCACCCCCGAAATGAGCGCGAGCTGGAGTGAGCAGTTCTTC.

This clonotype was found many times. The CDR3 sequence: CASSPSGPSNQPQHF. The CDR3 DNA follows: TGTGCCAGCTCACCCTCGGGGCCTAGCAATCAGCCCCAGCATTTT. The J gene is TRBJ1-5, the V gene TRBV18; D is perhaps TRBD1 (5 bases). CDR3 length: 15 amino acids. Germline CDR1 is KGHSH and CDR2 is LQKENI. Trimming stripped 3 bases from V and 0 bases from J, with 9 bases between. Together with reference TRBV18 and TRBJ1-5, the CDR3 gives the full variable domain: NAGVMQNPRHLVRRRGQEARLRCSPMKGHSHVYWYRQLPEEGLKFMVYLQKENIIDESGMPKERFSAEFPKEGPSILRIQQVVRGDSAAYFCASSPSGPSNQPQHFGDGTRLSIL.

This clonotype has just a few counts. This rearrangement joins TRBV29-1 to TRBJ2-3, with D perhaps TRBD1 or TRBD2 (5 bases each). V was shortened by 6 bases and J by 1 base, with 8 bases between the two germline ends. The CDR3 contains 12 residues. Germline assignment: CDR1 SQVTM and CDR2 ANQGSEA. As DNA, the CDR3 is TGCAGCGTGGGGGACGGCACAGATACGCAGTATTTT. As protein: CSVGDGTDTQYF.

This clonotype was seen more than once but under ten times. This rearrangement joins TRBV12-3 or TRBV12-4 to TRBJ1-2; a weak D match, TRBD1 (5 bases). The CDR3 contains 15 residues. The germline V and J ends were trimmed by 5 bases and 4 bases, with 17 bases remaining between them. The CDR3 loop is CASSPRSGLGYGYTF. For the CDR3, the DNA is TGTGCCAGCAGTCCCCGCTCAGGGTTAGGCTATGGCTACACCTTC.

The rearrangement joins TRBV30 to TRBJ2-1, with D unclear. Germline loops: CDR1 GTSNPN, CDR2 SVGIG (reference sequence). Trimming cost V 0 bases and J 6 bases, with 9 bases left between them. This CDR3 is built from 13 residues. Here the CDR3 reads CAWSVTRINEQFF. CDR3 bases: TGTGCCTGGAGTGTAACGCGGATCAATGAGCAGTTCTTC.

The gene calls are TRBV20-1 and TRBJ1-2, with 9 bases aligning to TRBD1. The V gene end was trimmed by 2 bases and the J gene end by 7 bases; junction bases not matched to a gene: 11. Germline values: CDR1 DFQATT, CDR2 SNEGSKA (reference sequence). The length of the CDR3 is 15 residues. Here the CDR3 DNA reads TGCAGTGCTAGACCACACAGGGGGCGCGTCGGTGGCTACACCTTC. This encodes CSARPHRGRVGGYTF.

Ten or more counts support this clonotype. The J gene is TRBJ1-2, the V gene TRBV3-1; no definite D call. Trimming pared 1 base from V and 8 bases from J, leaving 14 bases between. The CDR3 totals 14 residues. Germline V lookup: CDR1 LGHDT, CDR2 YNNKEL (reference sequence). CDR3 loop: CASSQGGFGGGYTF. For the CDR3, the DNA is TGTGCCAGCAGCCAAGGCGGGTTTGGAGGGGGCTACACCTTC.